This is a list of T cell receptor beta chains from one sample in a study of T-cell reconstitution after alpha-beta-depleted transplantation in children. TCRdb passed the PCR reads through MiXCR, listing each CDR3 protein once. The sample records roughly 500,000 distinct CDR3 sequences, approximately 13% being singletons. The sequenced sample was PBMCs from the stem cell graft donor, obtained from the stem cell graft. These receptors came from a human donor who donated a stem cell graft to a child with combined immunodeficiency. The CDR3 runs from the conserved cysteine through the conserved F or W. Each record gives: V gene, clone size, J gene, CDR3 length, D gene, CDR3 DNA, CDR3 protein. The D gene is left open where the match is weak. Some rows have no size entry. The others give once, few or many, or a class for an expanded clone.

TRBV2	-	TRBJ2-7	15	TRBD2	TGTGCCAGCAGCGGACTAGCGGGAGGTCCCTACGAGCAGTACTTC	CASSGLAGGPYEQYF
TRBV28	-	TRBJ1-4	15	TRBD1	TGTGCCAGCAGTGGGACAGGGGGTCCTAATGAAAAACTGTTTTTT	CASSGTGGPNEKLFF
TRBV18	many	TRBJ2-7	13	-	TGTGCCAGCTCACCTCCTACCACCTACGAGCAGTACTTC	CASSPPTTYEQYF
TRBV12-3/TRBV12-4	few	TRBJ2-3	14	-	TGTGCCAGCTCTAGACTCGCTAACACAGATACGCAGTATTTT	CASSRLANTDTQYF
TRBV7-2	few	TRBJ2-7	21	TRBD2	TGTGCCAGCAGCAAACTGACTCTTATGACTAGCGGGAGGGTTATATCCTACGAGCAGTACTTC	CASSKLTLMTSGRVISYEQYF
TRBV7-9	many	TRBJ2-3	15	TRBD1	TGTGCCAGCAGCCCGGACAGGCCATACACAGATACGCAGTATTTT	CASSPDRPYTDTQYF
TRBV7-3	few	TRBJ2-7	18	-	TGTGCCAGCAGCTTAACTGGGGGGCGCGGCTCCCTCTACGGCGAGCAGTACTTC	CASSLTGGRGSLYGEQYF
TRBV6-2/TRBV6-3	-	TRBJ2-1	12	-	TGTGCCAGCAGTTACCCTGCGGATGAGCGGTTCTTC	CASSYPADERFF
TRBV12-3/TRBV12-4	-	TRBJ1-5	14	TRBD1	TGTGCCAGCAGTATCAGGGGGCAGAATCAGCCCCAGCATTTT	CASSIRGQNQPQHF
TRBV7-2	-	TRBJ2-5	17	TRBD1	TGTGCCAGCAGCTTCTATCACGACCGGGACAGCCAAGAGACCCAGTACTTC	CASSFYHDRDSQETQYF
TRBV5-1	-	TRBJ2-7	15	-	TGCGCCAGCAGCTCCCTCCCGGGACCTTTCTACGAGCAGTACTTC	CASSSLPGPFYEQYF
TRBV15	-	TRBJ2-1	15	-	TGTGCCACCAGCAGAGATCGAGTACAGGGCAATGAGCAGTTCTTC	CATSRDRVQGNEQFF
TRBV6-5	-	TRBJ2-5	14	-	TGTGCCAGCAGTTACTCGTGGGGGGCCGAGACCCAGTACTTC	CASSYSWGAETQYF
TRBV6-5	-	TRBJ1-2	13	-	TGTGCCAGCAGTTACTCGGACCTTGACGGCTACACCTTC	CASSYSDLDGYTF
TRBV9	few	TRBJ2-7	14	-	TGTGCCAGCAGCACACATGGAGCAGGCGGGGAGCAGTACTTC	CASSTHGAGGEQYF
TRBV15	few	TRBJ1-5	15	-	TGTGCCACCAGCCGGGGACCAGATAGCAATCAGCCCCAGCATTTT	CATSRGPDSNQPQHF
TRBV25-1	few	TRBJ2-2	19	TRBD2	TGTGCCAGCAGTGAATATTGGCCGAGCGGGGGGACGAACACCGGGGAGCTGTTTTTT	CASSEYWPSGGTNTGELFF
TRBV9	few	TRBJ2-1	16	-	TGTGCCAGCAGTGTAGGTCCCCCCAGGGCAGTAAATGAGCAGTTCTTC	CASSVGPPRAVNEQFF
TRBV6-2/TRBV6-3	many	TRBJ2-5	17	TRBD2	TGTGCCAGCAGTTACTCCCGGACTAGCGGGAACCAAGAGACCCAGTACTTC	CASSYSRTSGNQETQYF
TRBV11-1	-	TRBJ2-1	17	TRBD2	TGTGCCAGCAGCTCACGACTAGCGGGGGGGCATTACAATGAGCAGTTCTTC	CASSSRLAGGHYNEQFF
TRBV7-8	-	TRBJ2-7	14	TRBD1	TGTGCCAGCAGCCTACTTAGTAATCGACAGGGGGACTACTTC	CASSLLSNRQGDYF
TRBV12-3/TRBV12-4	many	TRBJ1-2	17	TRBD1	TGTGCCAGCAGTTTTCGCTCAGGCACCAGGGGGGACTATGGCTACACCTTC	CASSFRSGTRGDYGYTF
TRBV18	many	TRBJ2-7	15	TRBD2	TGTGCCAGCTCACCATCCCCCGCGGGGGTCTACGAGCAGTACTTC	CASSPSPAGVYEQYF
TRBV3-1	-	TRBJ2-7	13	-	TGTGCCAGCAGCCAAACCAGGGGAGACGAGCAGTACTTC	CASSQTRGDEQYF
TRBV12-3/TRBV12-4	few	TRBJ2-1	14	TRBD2	TGTGCCAGCTTAGCGGGGGGGCCGGACAATGAGCAGTTCTTC	CASLAGGPDNEQFF
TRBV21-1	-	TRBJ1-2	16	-	TGTGCCAGCAGCAGAGGGACAGGGAAAAATTGCTATGGCTACACCTTC	CASSRGTGKNCYGYTF
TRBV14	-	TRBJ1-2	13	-	TGTGCCAGCAGTGTTACAGCTAACTATGGCTACACCTTC	CASSVTANYGYTF
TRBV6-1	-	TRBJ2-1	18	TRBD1	TGTGCCAGCAGATCCGGGACAGGGGCGTCGAGCTCCTACAATGAGCAGTTCTTC	CASRSGTGASSSYNEQFF
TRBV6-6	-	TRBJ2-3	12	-	TGTGCCGGCCGCGGAACCACAGATACGCAGTATTTT	CAGRGTTDTQYF
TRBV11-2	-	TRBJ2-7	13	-	TGTGCCAGCAGCTCCATCCACGGCTCCGAGCAGTACTTC	CASSSIHGSEQYF
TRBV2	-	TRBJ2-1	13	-	TGTGCCAGCAGTGCCGGTATAGGGAATGAGCAGTTCTTC	CASSAGIGNEQFF
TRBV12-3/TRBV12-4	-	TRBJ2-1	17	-	TGTGCCAGCAGCACCCTACTGGGTACTAGCTCCTACAATGAGCAGTTCTTC	CASSTLLGTSSYNEQFF
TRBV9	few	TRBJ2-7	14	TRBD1	TGTGCCAGCAGCCCGGTGGACAGGGCGTACGAGCAGTACTTC	CASSPVDRAYEQYF
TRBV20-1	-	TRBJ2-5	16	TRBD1	TGCAGTGCTAGCCCTCCGACAGGGCGGAATCAAGAGACCCAGTACTTC	CSASPPTGRNQETQYF
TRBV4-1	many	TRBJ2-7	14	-	TGCGCCAGCAGCCAAGGACTGTCGACGAACGAGCAGTACTTC	CASSQGLSTNEQYF
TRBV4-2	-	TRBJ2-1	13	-	TGTGCCAGCAGCCAAGAGTCGCATCAAGAGCAGTTCTTC	CASSQESHQEQFF
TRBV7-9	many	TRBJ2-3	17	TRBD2	TGTGCCAGCAGCTTGCCGGGACTAGCGGGAGGAACAGATACGCAGTATTTT	CASSLPGLAGGTDTQYF
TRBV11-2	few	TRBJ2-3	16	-	TGTGCCAGCAGCTTTAGATTAAGGGGGGGCACAGATACGCAGTATTTT	CASSFRLRGGTDTQYF
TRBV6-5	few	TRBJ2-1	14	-	TGTGCCAGCAGTTCTGACGACAGGATCGATGAGCAGTTCTTC	CASSSDDRIDEQFF
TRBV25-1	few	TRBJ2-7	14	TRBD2	TGTGCCAGCAGTGAATGGGGGGGATCCTACGAGCAGTACTTC	CASSEWGGSYEQYF
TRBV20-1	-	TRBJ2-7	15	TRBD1	TGCAGTGCTAGAGACGGAGACAGGGATACCTACGAGCAGTACTTC	CSARDGDRDTYEQYF
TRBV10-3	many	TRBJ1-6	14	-	TGTGCCATCAGCCGGGACCCCAGGGATTCACCCCTCCACTTT	CAISRDPRDSPLHF
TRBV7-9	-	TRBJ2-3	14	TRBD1	TGTGCCAGCGTAGTACGACAGGGACCAGATACGCAGTATTTT	CASVVRQGPDTQYF
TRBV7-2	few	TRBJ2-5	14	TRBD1	TGTGCCAGCAGCTCGCGGACAGGACAAGAGACCCAGTACTTC	CASSSRTGQETQYF
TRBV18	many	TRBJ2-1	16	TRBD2	TGTGCCAGCTCACCAGAACTAGCGGGAGGACTGAGGGAGCAGTTCTTC	CASSPELAGGLREQFF
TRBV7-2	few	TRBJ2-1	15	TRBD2	TGTGCCAGCAGCATTACTAGCGGGACCTACAATGAGCAGTTCTTC	CASSITSGTYNEQFF
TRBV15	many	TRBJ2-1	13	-	TGTGCCACCAGCAGTGCGGGGTACAATGAGCAGTTCTTC	CATSSAGYNEQFF
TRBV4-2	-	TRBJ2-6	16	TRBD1	TGTGCCAGCAGCCAATCAGGGGGCGCTGGGGCCAACGTCCTGACTTTC	CASSQSGGAGANVLTF
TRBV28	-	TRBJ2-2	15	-	TGTGCCAGCAGTTTGTCGGGACTTGGAGACGGGGAGCTGTTTTTT	CASSLSGLGDGELFF
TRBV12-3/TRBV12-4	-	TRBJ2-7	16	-	TGTGCCAGCAGGCCAACTCTGGACGGCAACTCCTACGAGCAGTACTTC	CASRPTLDGNSYEQYF
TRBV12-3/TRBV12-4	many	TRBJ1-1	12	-	TGTGCCAGCAGTTTAGTAGGGGGAAGAGCTTTCTTT	CASSLVGGRAFF
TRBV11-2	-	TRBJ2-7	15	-	TGTGCCAGCAGACCCACTGGCGGGCGAACCTACGAGCAGTACTTC	CASRPTGGRTYEQYF
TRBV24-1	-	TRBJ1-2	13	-	TGTGCCACCAGTGAGGCGGATTACTATGGCTACTCCTTC	CATSEADYYGYSF